The TCR beta chain described here comes from a study of blood T cell repertoires in COVID-19. Overall study context: Samples representing acute and convalescent COVID-19 were sourced from the United States, Italy and Spain. PBMCs, B-cell-depleted T cells, or T cells provided the cDNA or gDNA that made up the material.

A Seattle source enrolled patients during active infection and followed them longitudinally. The CDR3 sequence is 15 residues long. In germline, CDR1 is MDHEN, CDR2 SYDVKM. V shed 6 bases and J 4 bases; nucleotides not matched to a gene: 9. Authors' methods: How many nucleated cells were present was estimated from reference gene primer amplification. Measured with immunoSEQ multiplex PCR; TCRdb has only the in-frame clones, and not every one. V and J calls and clone size are given by that table; D and trimming were obtained from the DNA. The table records just over 60,000 clones, more than 70% of them present only once.

The J gene is TRBJ1-2, the V gene TRBV28, with 9 nucleotides matching TRBD1. The origin of this receptor is a man under 40 with COVID-19, enrolled during active disease. The sample taken for sequencing was peripheral blood. For the CDR3, the DNA is TGTGCCAGCAGGAAACCGGGACAGGGACTCTATGGCTACACCTTC. Amino acid sequence: CASRKPGQGLYGYTF.